A selection of T cell receptor beta chains follows, all from one sample in a study of radiotherapy plus CTLA-4 blockade in lung cancer. This table comes from immunoSEQ multiplex PCR, and its TCRdb copy is limited to in-frame clones, with some not included. The sample holds under 25,000 clones, around 70% seen once. The input for sequencing was peripheral blood, taken from a patient treated with radiotherapy plus ipilimumab. The receptors here all came from a human donor with non-small cell lung cancer who had stable disease on radiotherapy plus ipilimumab. Both conserved end residues are part of each CDR3. The D gene is left open where the match is weak. Clone size is not always given. Where it is, it says once, few, many or a class for expanded clones.

j_call,clone_size,d_call,v_call,cdr3_aa,cdr3_nt
TRBJ2-3,-,-,TRBV6-6,CASRRQRDGEDTQYF,TGTGCCAGCAGACGTCAGAGGGATGGTGAAGATACGCAGTATTTT
TRBJ2-7,-,TRBD2,TRBV7-2,CASTLLASGTNAHEQYF,TGTGCCAGCACCCTGCTGGCTAGCGGGACTAACGCCCACGAGCAGTACTTC
TRBJ2-1,-,TRBD2,TRBV15,CATSRKVPGGSGNEQFF,TGTGCCACCAGTAGGAAGGTCCCAGGCGGGAGTGGGAATGAGCAGTTCTTC
TRBJ2-7,-,-,TRBV14,CASSEAITGVEQYF,TGTGCCAGCAGCGAAGCGATTACGGGAGTCGAGCAGTACTTC
TRBJ1-2,-,TRBD1,TRBV7-8,CASSNIQTGVYGYTF,TGTGCCAGCAGCAACATCCAGACAGGGGTCTATGGCTACACCTTC
TRBJ2-7,-,-,TRBV28,CASSLPPPAVEQYF,TGTGCCAGCAGTTTGCCTCCCCCTGCAGTGGAGCAGTACTTC
TRBJ1-1,once,-,TRBV7-3,CASSLGAIAEAFF,TGTGCCAGCAGCTTAGGGGCGATCGCTGAAGCTTTCTTT
TRBJ2-1,-,TRBD2,TRBV7-2,CASSSQTSGGDNEQFF,TGTGCCAGCAGCTCCCAGACTAGCGGAGGAGACAATGAGCAGTTCTTC
TRBJ2-7,-,-,TRBV14,CASSLRQLGEQYF,TGTGCCAGCAGTCTGCGACAGTTGGGCGAGCAGTACTTC
TRBJ2-5,-,-,TRBV5-1,CASSLVPTTGQETQYF,TGCGCCAGCAGCTTGGTTCCAACCACAGGTCAAGAGACCCAGTACTTC
TRBJ2-1,-,-,TRBV9,CASSALGGVSYNEQFF,TGTGCCAGCAGCGCCCTTGGGGGAGTATCCTACAATGAGCAGTTCTTC
TRBJ1-2,-,-,TRBV5-6,CASSSLRIHGYTF,TGTGCCAGCAGCTCTCTGCGGATCCATGGCTACACCTTC
TRBJ1-5,-,-,TRBV6-5,CASSPTISNQPQHF,TGTGCCAGCAGCCCGACAATTAGCAATCAGCCCCAGCATTTT
TRBJ2-5,-,-,TRBV7-6,CASSPMGETQYF,TGTGCCAGCAGCCCCATGGGAGAGACCCAGTACTTC
TRBJ2-5,-,TRBD2,TRBV10-2,CASSEELAGIGETQYF,TGCGCCAGCAGTGAAGAACTAGCGGGGATAGGTGAGACCCAGTACTTC
TRBJ2-7,-,TRBD2,TRBV27,CASSFSTKGKPGRDVYEQYF,TGTGCCAGCAGTTTTTCGACTAAAGGCAAACCTGGGAGGGACGTCTACGAGCAGTACTTC
TRBJ2-3,-,TRBD2,TRBV5-1,CASSLEGTSTPDTQYF,TGCGCCAGCAGCTTGGAAGGGACTAGCACCCCAGATACGCAGTATTTT
TRBJ1-2,-,TRBD1,TRBV4-3,CASSQGDSNYGYTF,TGCGCCAGCAGCCAAGGGGACAGCAACTATGGCTACACCTTC
TRBJ2-7,-,-,TRBV19,CASRVDSRTYEQYF,TGTGCCAGTAGGGTGGATAGCAGAACCTACGAGCAGTACTTC
TRBJ2-1,few,TRBD2,TRBV7-9,CASSLGLAGDGEQFF,TGTGCCAGCAGCTTAGGACTAGCGGGAGATGGTGAGCAGTTCTTC
TRBJ1-2,few,-,TRBV7-2,CASSLAPAGQRYGYTF,TGTGCCAGCAGCTTAGCGCCCGCGGGACAACGTTATGGCTACACCTTC
TRBJ1-2,once,-,TRBV4-3,CASSQDPGTNYGYTF,TGCGCCAGCAGCCAAGACCCAGGGACCAACTATGGCTACACCTTC
TRBJ2-7,-,-,TRBV6-5,CASIGPGRAPYEQYF,TGTGCCAGCATCGGGCCGGGAAGGGCTCCCTACGAGCAGTACTTC
TRBJ1-5,-,-,TRBV7-8,CASSLVGTRDQPQHF,TGTGCCAGCAGCTTAGTTGGGACTAGGGATCAGCCCCAGCATTTT
TRBJ2-3,medium-sized,TRBD2,TRBV13,CASSRGSSGLTDTQYF,TGTGCCAGCAGCCGAGGGTCTAGCGGGCTCACAGATACGCAGTATTTT
TRBJ2-7,-,-,TRBV6-1,CASSVRREAAYEQYF,TGTGCCAGCAGTGTTCGGCGGGAAGCAGCCTACGAGCAGTACTTC
TRBJ2-2,-,-,TRBV7-7,CASSLKVGTGELFF,TGTGCTAGCAGCTTAAAGGTTGGAACCGGGGAGCTGTTTTTT
TRBJ2-7,-,TRBD1,TRBV14,CASSMRWDRGLGEQYF,TGTGCCAGCAGCATGAGATGGGACAGGGGGCTAGGCGAGCAGTACTTC
TRBJ2-2,medium-sized,-,TRBV19,CASSVRGGELFF,TGTGCCAGTAGCGTGAGGGGCGGGGAGCTGTTTTTT
TRBJ2-1,-,-,TRBV7-9,CASSIRDASANEQFF,TGTGCCAGCAGCATCCGGGACGCAAGCGCCAATGAGCAGTTCTTC
TRBJ1-2,-,TRBD1,TRBV9,CASSSHDRGMGTF,TGTGCCAGCAGCTCCCACGACAGGGGCATGGGCACCTTC
TRBJ1-2,-,-,TRBV18,CASSPSHDPASYGYTF,TGTGCCAGCTCACCCTCGCACGACCCCGCTTCCTATGGCTACACCTTC
TRBJ1-5,-,-,TRBV7-2,CASSLSGQDNQPQHF,TGTGCCAGCAGCCTAAGCGGGCAGGACAATCAGCCCCAGCATTTT
TRBJ2-3,few,-,TRBV28,CASREVGAAGPSRF,TGTGCCAGCAGGGAAGTGGGTGCTGCCGGGCCGTCGCGTTTT
TRBJ2-4,-,TRBD2,TRBV13,CASSLERTGGWNIQYF,TGTGCCAGCAGCTTAGAACGGACGGGGGGTTGGAACATTCAGTACTTC
TRBJ1-2,few,-,TRBV19,CASSMTRGYGYTF,TGTGCCAGTAGTATGACCAGGGGCTATGGCTACACCTTC
TRBJ2-6,-,-,TRBV18,CASSTPASGANVLTF,TGTGCCAGCTCAACCCCCGCATCTGGGGCCAACGTCCTGACTTTC
TRBJ2-2,few,-,TRBV6-1,CASTPGVTGELFF,TGTGCCAGCACCCCGGGGGTCACCGGGGAGCTGTTTTTT
TRBJ1-3,-,TRBD1,TRBV14,CASSPWSGQTGNTIYF,TGTGCCAGCAGCCCCTGGTCGGGACAGACTGGAAACACCATATATTTT
TRBJ2-3,-,-,TRBV7-3,CASSLAGGTDTQYF,TGTGCCAGCAGCTTGGCAGGGGGCACAGATACGCAGTATTTT
TRBJ2-2,-,TRBD2,TRBV6-1,CASSDQREGLPGELFF,TGTGCCAGCAGTGACCAGCGGGAGGGCCTTCCCGGGGAGCTGTTTTTT
TRBJ2-7,-,TRBD2,TRBV28,CASSFQRELNEQYF,TGTGCCAGCAGTTTTCAGCGGGAGCTTAACGAGCAGTACTTC
TRBJ2-7,-,TRBD1,TRBV2,CASRRYGQGRDEQYF,TGTGCCAGCCGAAGATATGGACAGGGGCGTGACGAGCAGTACTTC
TRBJ1-4,-,TRBD1,TRBV19,CATQDRRINEKLFF,TGTGCCACTCAGGACAGGCGGATTAATGAAAAACTGTTTTTT
TRBJ1-1,few,-,TRBV27,CASSPVYPTEAFF,TGTGCCAGCAGTCCCGTCTATCCCACTGAAGCTTTCTTT
TRBJ2-7,medium-sized,TRBD2,TRBV11-3,CASSLGGSYEQYF,TGTGCCAGCAGTTTGGGGGGGTCCTACGAGCAGTACTTC